A selection of T cell receptor beta chains follows, all from one sample in a study of a mutant IDH1 vaccine in newly diagnosed glioma. These receptors lack a known antigen. Sequenced by immunoSEQ multiplex PCR; TCRdb stores in-frame clones only, minus some. The sample holds over 40,000 clones, under 90% seen once. This specimen consisted of PBMCs, obtained from a glioma patient whose treatment included an IDH1 peptide vaccine. The receptors stem from a woman in her thirties or forties with glioma. Some clones in this sample may be carry-over from other donors' samples. CDR3s include the opening cysteine and the closing phenylalanine or tryptophan. A D gene is named only where the DNA matches it firmly. Clone size appears in some rows only: once, few, many, or a class for an expanded clone.

CDR3: CASREGASSYNEQFF; DNA: TGTGCCAGCCGTGAAGGGGCGAGCTCCTACAATGAGCAGTTCTTC; J: TRBJ2-1; V: TRBV28; size: NA; length: 15; D: NA
CDR3: CASSLSSPNQPQHF; DNA: TGTGCCAGCAGTTTATCGTCTCCCAATCAGCCCCAGCATTTT; J: TRBJ1-5; V: TRBV27; size: NA; length: 14; D: NA
CDR3: CASSERGGSGANVLTF; DNA: TGTGCCAGCAGTGAGAGGGGGGGTTCTGGGGCCAACGTCCTGACTTTC; J: TRBJ2-6; V: TRBV6-4; size: NA; length: 16; D: NA
CDR3: CSVGQEAGQPQHF; DNA: TGCAGCGTAGGACAGGAGGCTGGTCAGCCCCAGCATTTT; J: TRBJ1-5; V: TRBV29-1; size: NA; length: 13; D: TRBD1
CDR3: CASSQELTGHSLGGYTF; DNA: TGTGCCAGCAGCCAAGAACTCACGGGACACTCCCTGGGAGGCTACACCTTC; J: TRBJ1-2; V: TRBV4-2; size: NA; length: 17; D: NA
CDR3: CASSLLGDGYTF; DNA: TGTGCCAGCAGTTTGTTAGGGGATGGCTACACCTTC; J: TRBJ1-2; V: TRBV28; size: few; length: 12; D: NA
CDR3: CASSIVPYEQYF; DNA: TGTGCCAGTAGTATAGTTCCCTACGAGCAGTACTTC; J: TRBJ2-7; V: TRBV19; size: NA; length: 12; D: NA
CDR3: CASSERQGSRETQYF; DNA: TGTGCCAGCAGCGAACGACAGGGGTCCCGAGAGACCCAGTACTTC; J: TRBJ2-5; V: TRBV9; size: NA; length: 15; D: TRBD1
CDR3: CASSSDTNTEAFF; DNA: TGTGCCAGCAGCTCGGACACGAACACTGAAGCTTTCTTT; J: TRBJ1-1; V: TRBV7-8; size: few; length: 13; D: NA
CDR3: CASSPPEGLKGTDTQYF; DNA: TGTGCCAGCTCACCACCCGAGGGGCTAAAGGGCACAGATACGCAGTATTTT; J: TRBJ2-3; V: TRBV18; size: NA; length: 17; D: NA
CDR3: CASSFREGDTQYF; DNA: TGTGCCAGCAGCTTTCGGGAGGGAGATACGCAGTATTTT; J: TRBJ2-3; V: TRBV5-5; size: NA; length: 13; D: TRBD2
CDR3: CASSPPAGELFF; DNA: TGTGCCAGCAGCCCCCCCGCCGGGGAGCTGTTTTTT; J: TRBJ2-2; V: TRBV7-9; size: NA; length: 12; D: NA
CDR3: CSVVPALPSADTQYF; DNA: TGCAGCGTTGTGCCAGCACTGCCGTCGGCAGATACGCAGTATTTT; J: TRBJ2-3; V: TRBV29-1; size: NA; length: 15; D: NA
CDR3: CASSFGTSRTDTQYF; DNA: TGCGCCAGCAGCTTCGGGACTAGCAGAACAGATACGCAGTATTTT; J: TRBJ2-3; V: TRBV5-1; size: NA; length: 15; D: TRBD2
CDR3: CASSGLARNTGELFF; DNA: TGTGCCAGCAGCGGACTAGCGAGGAACACCGGGGAGCTGTTTTTT; J: TRBJ2-2; V: TRBV4-2; size: NA; length: 15; D: TRBD2
CDR3: CASDVQGYGYTF; DNA: TGTGCCAGCGATGTCCAGGGCTATGGCTACACCTTC; J: TRBJ1-2; V: TRBV2; size: few; length: 12; D: NA
CDR3: CASSVGNEQYF; DNA: TGTGCCAGCAGCGTAGGAAACGAGCAGTACTTC; J: TRBJ2-7; V: TRBV9; size: NA; length: 11; D: NA